This T cell receptor beta chain was captured in a study of blood T cell repertoires in COVID-19. Study background: PBMCs, B-cell-depleted T cells, or T cells provided the cDNA or gDNA that made up the material.

This clone was seen more than once but under ten times. The junction had 11 bases not matched to a gene; V was cut back by 0 bases and J by 7 bases. CDR1 is MNHEY and CDR2 is SVGAGI in the germline V gene. This CDR3 is built from 16 residues. Under the authors' procedure: How many nucleated cells were present was estimated from reference gene primer amplification. The repertoire was sequenced with immunoSEQ multiplex PCR; TCRdb's copy has only in-frame clones and lacks some. V, J and clone size are those of that table, while D and trimming were read from the DNA. The sample lists about 190,000 clones; roughly 80% were seen once.

V usage is TRBV6-5 and J usage is TRBJ1-1, with 7 bases matching TRBD1. The origin of this receptor is a man in his 60s with acute or convalescent COVID-19. Source material: peripheral blood. The CDR3 DNA reads as TGTGCCAGCAGTTACTCGGGGGGACAGCCTATTCATGAAGCTTTCTTT. It specifies CASSYSGGQPIHEAFF.